This T cell receptor (beta chain) was recovered during a study of cytomegalovirus exposure and HLA in healthy donors. The PCR was carried out with 60 Vbeta primers and 13 Jbeta primers. Clones were sequenced by immunoSEQ multiplex PCR, and TCRdb holds only the in-frame ones, with some missing. In the table there are 170,000 or so clones, 65% to 80% of which are singletons. The CDR3 is 16 amino acids. After removal of 3 bases from V and 4 bases from J, the junction contained 9 bases not matched to a gene. CDR1 is SGHDN and CDR2 is FVKESK in the germline V gene. This TCR derives from a woman in her thirties in good health and CMV-seronegative. Sequenced material: PBMCs. The V gene is TRBV14, the J gene TRBJ1-2, with TRBD1 identical over 9 bases. CDR3 sequence: CASSQDRGLSGYGYTF. CDR3 bases: TGTGCCAGCAGCCAGGACAGGGGATTAAGTGGCTATGGCTACACCTTC.